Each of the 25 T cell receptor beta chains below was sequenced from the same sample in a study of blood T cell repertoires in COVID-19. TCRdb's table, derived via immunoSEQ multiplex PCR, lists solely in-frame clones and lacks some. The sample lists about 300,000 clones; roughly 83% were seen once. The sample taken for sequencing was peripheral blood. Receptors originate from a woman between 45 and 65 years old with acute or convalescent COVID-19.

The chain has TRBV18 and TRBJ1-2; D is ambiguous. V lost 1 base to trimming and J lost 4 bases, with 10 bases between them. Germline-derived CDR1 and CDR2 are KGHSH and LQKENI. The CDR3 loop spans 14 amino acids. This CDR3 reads CASSPQAGPYGYTF. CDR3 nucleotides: TGTGCCAGCTCACCACAGGCAGGTCCCTATGGCTACACCTTC. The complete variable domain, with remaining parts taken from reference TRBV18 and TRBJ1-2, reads NAGVMQNPRHLVRRRGQEARLRCSPMKGHSHVYWYRQLPEEGLKFMVYLQKENIIDESGMPKERFSAEFPKEGPSILRIQQVVRGDSAAYFCASSPQAGPYGYTFGSGTRLTVV.

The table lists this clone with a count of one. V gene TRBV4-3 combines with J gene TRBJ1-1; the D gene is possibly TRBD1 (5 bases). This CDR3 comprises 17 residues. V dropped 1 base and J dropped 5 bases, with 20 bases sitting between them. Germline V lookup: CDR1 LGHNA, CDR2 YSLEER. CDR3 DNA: TGCGCCAGCAGCCAAGGCGGACTAGGCCACGGGGGGACTGAAGCTTTCTTT. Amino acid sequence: CASSQGGLGHGGTEAFF.

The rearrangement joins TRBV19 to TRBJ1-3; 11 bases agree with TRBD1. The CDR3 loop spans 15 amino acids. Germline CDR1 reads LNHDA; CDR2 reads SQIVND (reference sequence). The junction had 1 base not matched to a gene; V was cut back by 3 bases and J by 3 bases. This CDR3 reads CASSMDRGLGNTIYF. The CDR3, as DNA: TGTGCCAGTAGTATGGACAGGGGGCTTGGAAACACCATATATTTT.

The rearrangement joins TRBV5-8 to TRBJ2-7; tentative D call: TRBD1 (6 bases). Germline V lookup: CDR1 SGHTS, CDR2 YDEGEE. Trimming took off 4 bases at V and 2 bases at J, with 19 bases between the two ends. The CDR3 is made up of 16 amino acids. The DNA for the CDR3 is TGTGCCAGCAGCCACGGACGACAGGCCAACACCTACGAGCAGTACTTC. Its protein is CASSHGRQANTYEQYF.

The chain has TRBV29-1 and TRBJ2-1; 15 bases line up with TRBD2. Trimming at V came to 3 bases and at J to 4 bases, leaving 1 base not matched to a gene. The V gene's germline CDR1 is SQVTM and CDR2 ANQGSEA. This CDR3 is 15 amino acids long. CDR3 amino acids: CSVDGLAGGYNEQFF. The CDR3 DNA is TGCAGCGTTGACGGACTAGCGGGAGGGTACAATGAGCAGTTCTTC.

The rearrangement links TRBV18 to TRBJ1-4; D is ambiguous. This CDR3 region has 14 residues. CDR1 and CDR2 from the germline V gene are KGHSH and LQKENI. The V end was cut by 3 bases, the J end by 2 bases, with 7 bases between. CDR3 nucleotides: TGTGCCAGCTCACCTCTCTCCACTAATGAAAAACTGTTTTTT. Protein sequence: CASSPLSTNEKLFF.

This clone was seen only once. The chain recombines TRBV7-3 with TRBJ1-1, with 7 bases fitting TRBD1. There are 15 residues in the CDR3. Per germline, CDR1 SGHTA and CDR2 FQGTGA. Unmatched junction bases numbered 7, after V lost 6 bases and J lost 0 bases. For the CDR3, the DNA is TGTGCCAGCAGTTTACAGGGGATCATGAACACTGAAGCTTTCTTT. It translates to CASSLQGIMNTEAFF. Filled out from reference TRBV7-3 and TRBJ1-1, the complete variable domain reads GAGVSQTPSNKVTEKGKYVELRCDPISGHTALYWYRQSLGQGPEFLIYFQGTGAADDSGLPNDRFFAVRPEGSVSTLKIQRTERGDSAVYLCASSLQGIMNTEAFFGQGTRLTVV.

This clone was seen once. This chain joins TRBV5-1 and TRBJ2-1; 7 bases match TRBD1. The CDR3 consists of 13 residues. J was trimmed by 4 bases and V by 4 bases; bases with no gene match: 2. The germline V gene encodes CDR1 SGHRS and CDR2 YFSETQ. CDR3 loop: CASSRGQYNEQFF. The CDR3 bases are TGCGCCAGCAGCAGGGGACAGTACAATGAGCAGTTCTTC.

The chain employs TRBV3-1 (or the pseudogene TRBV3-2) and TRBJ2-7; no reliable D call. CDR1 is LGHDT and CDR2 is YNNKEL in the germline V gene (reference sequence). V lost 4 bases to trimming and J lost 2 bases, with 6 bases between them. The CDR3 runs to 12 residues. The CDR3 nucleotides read TGTGCCAGCAGCCTTAGAGCCTACGAGCAGTACTTC. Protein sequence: CASSLRAYEQYF.

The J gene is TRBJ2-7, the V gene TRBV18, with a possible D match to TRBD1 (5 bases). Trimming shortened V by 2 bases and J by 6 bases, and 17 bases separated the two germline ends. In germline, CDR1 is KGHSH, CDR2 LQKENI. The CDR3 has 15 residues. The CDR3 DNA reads TGTGCCAGCTCACCATGGGCAGGGTCCCCCGTCGAGCAGTACTTC. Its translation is CASSPWAGSPVEQYF.

The CDR3 protein is CATSDPGTVGKETQYF. CDR3 nucleotides: TGTGCCACCAGTGATCCAGGGACAGTAGGGAAAGAGACCCAGTACTTC. V is TRBV24-1 and J is TRBJ2-5; 7 bases match TRBD1. CDR1 is KGHDR and CDR2 is SFDVKD in the germline V gene. This CDR3 region has 16 residues. Losses at the gene ends were 3 bases for V and 3 bases for J; bases not matched to a gene: 9.

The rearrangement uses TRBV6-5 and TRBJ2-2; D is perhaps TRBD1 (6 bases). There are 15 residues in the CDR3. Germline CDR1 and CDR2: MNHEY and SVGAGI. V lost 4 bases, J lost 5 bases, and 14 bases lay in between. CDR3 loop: CASSLSQGYTGELFF. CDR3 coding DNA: TGTGCCAGCAGTTTATCCCAGGGGTATACCGGGGAGCTGTTTTTT.

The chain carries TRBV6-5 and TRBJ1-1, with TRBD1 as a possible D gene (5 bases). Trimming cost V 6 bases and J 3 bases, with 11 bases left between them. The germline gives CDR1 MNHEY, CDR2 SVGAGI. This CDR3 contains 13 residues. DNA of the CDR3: TGTGCCAGCAGAGCTTGGGGGGACACTGAAGCTTTCTTT. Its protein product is CASRAWGDTEAFF.

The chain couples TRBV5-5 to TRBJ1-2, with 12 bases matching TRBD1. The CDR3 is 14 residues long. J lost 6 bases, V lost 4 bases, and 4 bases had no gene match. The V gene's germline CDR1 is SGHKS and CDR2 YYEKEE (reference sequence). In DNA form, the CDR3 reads TGTGCCAGCAGCGGGGACAGGGGGCGGGATGGCTACACCTTC. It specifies CASSGDRGRDGYTF.

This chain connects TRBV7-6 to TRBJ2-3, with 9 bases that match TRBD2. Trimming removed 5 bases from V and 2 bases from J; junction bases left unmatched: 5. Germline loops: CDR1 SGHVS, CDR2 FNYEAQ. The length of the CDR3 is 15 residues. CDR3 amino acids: CASSPGLANTDTQYF. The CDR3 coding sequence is TGTGCCAGCAGCCCAGGACTAGCGAACACAGATACGCAGTATTTT.

The CDR3 DNA is TGTGCCAGCAGGGTTATGGGGGGATCAAACACCGGGGAGCTGTTTTTT. Translation gives CASRVMGGSNTGELFF. The V and J genes are TRBV6-4 and TRBJ2-2; D is perhaps TRBD2 (6 bases). Germline-derived CDR1 and CDR2 are MRHNA and SNTAGT. The length of the CDR3 is 16 residues. V gave up 6 bases and J gave up 2 bases, with 16 bases separating them.

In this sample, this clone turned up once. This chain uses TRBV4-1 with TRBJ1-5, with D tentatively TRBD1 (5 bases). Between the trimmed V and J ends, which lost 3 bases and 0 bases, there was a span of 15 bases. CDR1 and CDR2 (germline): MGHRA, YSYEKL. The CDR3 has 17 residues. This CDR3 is CASSQTPTDISNQPQHF. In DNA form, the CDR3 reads TGCGCCAGCAGCCAGACCCCGACAGATATTAGCAATCAGCCCCAGCATTTT.

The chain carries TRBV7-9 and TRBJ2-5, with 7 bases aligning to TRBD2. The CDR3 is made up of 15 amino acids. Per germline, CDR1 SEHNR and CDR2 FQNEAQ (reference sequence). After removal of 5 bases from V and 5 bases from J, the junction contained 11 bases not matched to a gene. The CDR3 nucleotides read TGTGCCAGCAGCCTGTCGACTAGCTTGGGGGAGACCCAGTACTTC. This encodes CASSLSTSLGETQYF. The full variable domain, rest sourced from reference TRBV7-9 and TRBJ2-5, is DTGVSQNPRHKITKRGQNVTFRCDPISEHNRLYWYRQTLGQGPEFLTYFQNEAQLEKSRLLSDRFSAERPKGSFSTLEIQRTEQGDSAMYLCASSLSTSLGETQYFGPGTRLLVL.

DNA for the CDR3: TGTGCCACCAGCAGAGGGGGGACAGGGAAAGAGACCCAGTACTTC. This translates into CATSRGGTGKETQYF. The chain combines TRBV15 with TRBJ2-5, with 9 bases lining up with TRBD1. V lost 1 base to trimming and J lost 3 bases; unmatched junction nucleotides: 3. CDR1 is LNHNV, CDR2 YYDKDF, per germline (reference sequence). The CDR3 loop spans 15 amino acids.

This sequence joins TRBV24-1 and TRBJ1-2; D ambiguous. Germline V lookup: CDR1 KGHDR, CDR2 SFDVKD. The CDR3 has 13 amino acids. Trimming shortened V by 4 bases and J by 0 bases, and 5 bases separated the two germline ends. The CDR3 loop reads CATSDPANYGYTF. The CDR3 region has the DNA TGTGCCACCAGTGACCCAGCTAACTATGGCTACACCTTC.

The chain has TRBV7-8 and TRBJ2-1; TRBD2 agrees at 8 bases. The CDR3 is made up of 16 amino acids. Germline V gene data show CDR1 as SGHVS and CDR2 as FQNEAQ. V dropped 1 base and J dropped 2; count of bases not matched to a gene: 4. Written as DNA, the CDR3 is TGTGCCAGCAGCTTAGGAAGCGGGAGCCCCTACAATGAGCAGTTCTTC. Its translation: CASSLGSGSPYNEQFF.

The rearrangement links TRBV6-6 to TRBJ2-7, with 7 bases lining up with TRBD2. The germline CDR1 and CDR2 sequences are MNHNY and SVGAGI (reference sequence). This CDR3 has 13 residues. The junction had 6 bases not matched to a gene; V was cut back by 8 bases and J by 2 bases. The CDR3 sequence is CASCRLAAYEQYF. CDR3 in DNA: TGTGCCAGCTGCAGACTAGCCGCCTACGAGCAGTACTTC.

The CDR3 region is CASSPSAPGFAYGYTF. DNA of the CDR3: TGTGCCAGCTCACCCTCCGCCCCAGGGTTCGCCTATGGCTACACCTTC. The rearrangement joins TRBV18 to TRBJ1-2; a possible D gene is TRBD1 (5 bases). Germline V gene data show CDR1 as KGHSH and CDR2 as LQKENI. V lost 3 bases, J lost 4 bases, and 18 bases lay in between. This CDR3 comprises 16 residues. Full variable domain (remainder filled in from reference TRBV18 and TRBJ1-2): NAGVMQNPRHLVRRRGQEARLRCSPMKGHSHVYWYRQLPEEGLKFMVYLQKENIIDESGMPKERFSAEFPKEGPSILRIQQVVRGDSAAYFCASSPSAPGFAYGYTFGSGTRLTVV.

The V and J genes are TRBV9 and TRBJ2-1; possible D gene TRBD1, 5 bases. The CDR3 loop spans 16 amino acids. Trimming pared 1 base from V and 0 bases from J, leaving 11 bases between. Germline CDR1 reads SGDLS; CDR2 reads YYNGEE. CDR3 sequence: CASSVTGTGSYNEQFF. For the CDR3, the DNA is TGTGCCAGCAGCGTAACAGGAACAGGCTCCTACAATGAGCAGTTCTTC.

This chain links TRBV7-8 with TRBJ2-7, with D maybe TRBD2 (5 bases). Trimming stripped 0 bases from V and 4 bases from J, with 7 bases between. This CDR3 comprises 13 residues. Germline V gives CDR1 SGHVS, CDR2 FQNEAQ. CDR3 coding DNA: TGTGCCAGCAGCTTAGCTGAGGGATACGAGCAGTACTTC. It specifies CASSLAEGYEQYF.